Shown below are 27 T cell receptor beta chains from a single sample sequenced in a study of shared clonotypes between healthy human individuals. The repertoire was sequenced with immunoSEQ multiplex PCR; TCRdb's copy has only in-frame clones and lacks some. The repertoire holds 2 million to 2.5 million clones, with about 94% as singletons. The sample comprised naive CD4+ T cells sorted from blood. Specified subset: CD45RA+ positively selected. The source is a man aged 18 to 29 in good health.

The CDR3: CASSRGTTQWPQHF. CDR3 coding DNA: TGTGCCAGCAGTCGCGGGACGACCCAATGGCCCCAGCATTTT. J is TRBJ1-5 and V is TRBV25-1; D perhaps matches TRBD1 (5 bases). The V end was cut by 5 bases, the J end by 9 bases, with 17 bases between. CDR1 and CDR2 from the germline V gene are MGHDK and SYGVNS. The CDR3 is made up of 14 amino acids.

This clone has only one observation. The chain uses TRBV11-2 and TRBJ2-3; a weak D match, TRBD2 (6 bases). V lost 2 bases and J 4 bases, leaving 10 bases between the germline ends. This CDR3 region has 14 residues. Germline V gives CDR1 SGHAT, CDR2 FQNNGV. The CDR3 sequence is CASSLSGEADTQYF. CDR3 DNA sequence: TGTGCCAGCAGCTTATCGGGGGAAGCAGATACGCAGTATTTT.

The chain recombines TRBV2 with TRBJ2-2, with D possibly matching TRBD2 (6 bases). CDR1 and CDR2 from the germline V gene are SNHLY and FYNNEI. The CDR3 is made up of 13 amino acids. Trimming shortened V by 8 bases and J by 5 bases, and 12 bases separated the two germline ends. Here the CDR3 reads CASELALTGELFF. The CDR3 coding sequence is TGTGCCAGCGAACTAGCCCTGACCGGGGAGCTGTTTTTT.

This clone was counted once. This chain links TRBV5-1 with TRBJ1-3; D remains unclear. V lost 0 bases to trimming and J lost 3 bases, with 7 bases between them. Germline CDR1 SGHRS, CDR2 YFSETQ. The CDR3 loop spans 14 amino acids. The CDR3 DNA reads TGCGCCAGCAGCTTGGGAGTCATTGGAAACACCATATATTTT. Translation: CASSLGVIGNTIYF. The full variable domain, completed using reference TRBV5-1 and TRBJ1-3, is KAGVTQTPRYLIKTRGQQVTLSCSPISGHRSVSWYQQTPGQGLQFLFEYFSETQRNKGNFPGRFSGRQFSNSRSEMNVSTLELGDSALYLCASSLGVIGNTIYFGEGSWLTVV.

The chain couples TRBV21-1 to TRBJ2-7; the D segment call TRBD2 is taken from the table without a DNA check. TRBV21-1 is a known pseudogene. The length of the CDR3 is 16 residues. In DNA, the CDR3 is TGTGCCAGCAGCCGACCAGAAGCGGGGGCCTCCTACGAGCAGTACTTC. This translates into CASSRPEAGASYEQYF.

The chain recombines TRBV19 with TRBJ2-5; the match to TRBD2 covers 7 bases. CDR1 is LNHDA and CDR2 is SQIVND in the germline V gene (reference sequence). The CDR3 length is 15 residues. V gave up 2 bases and J gave up 3 bases; unmatched junction bases: 6. The CDR3 DNA reads TGTGCCAGTAGTATAATCTCTGCGGGAGAAGAGACCCAGTACTTC. This gives the protein CASSIISAGEETQYF.

The gene calls are TRBV10-2 and TRBJ2-7; no reliable D call. CDR3 length: 13 amino acids. The germline CDR1 and CDR2 sequences are WSHSY and SAAADI. The V and J ends lost 7 bases and 0 bases respectively, with 10 bases between them. CDR3 nucleotides: TGCGCCAGCACCCAGACACACTCCTACGAGCAGTACTTC. This translates into CASTQTHSYEQYF.

This clone is a singleton in its sample. The chain carries TRBV5-1 and TRBJ2-7; TRBD1 might be the D (5 bases). With 8 bases removed from V and 4 bases from J, the gap between germline ends came to 16 bases. Germline CDR1 reads SGHRS; CDR2 reads YFSETQ. This CDR3 contains 13 residues. The CDR3 reads CASQDQGVYEQYF. Written as DNA, the CDR3 is TGCGCCAGTCAGGACCAAGGGGTATACGAGCAGTACTTC. The whole variable domain, filled in from reference TRBV5-1 and TRBJ2-7, reads KAGVTQTPRYLIKTRGQQVTLSCSPISGHRSVSWYQQTPGQGLQFLFEYFSETQRNKGNFPGRFSGRQFSNSRSEMNVSTLELGDSALYLCASQDQGVYEQYFGPGTRLTVT.

A note on this clone: The sample contains more than one DNA sequence encoding this CDR3. The rearrangement uses TRBV5-1 and TRBJ1-6, with D tentatively TRBD1 (6 bases). CDR1 SGHRS and CDR2 YFSETQ come from the germline V gene. This CDR3 is built from 14 residues. Deletions cut 4 bases from V and 7 bases from J, with 12 bases between. The CDR3 protein is CASSPGQGNSPLHF. The CDR3 DNA follows: TGCGCCAGCAGCCCGGGCCAGGGGAATTCACCCCTCCACTTT. Combining the CDR3 with reference TRBV5-1 and TRBJ1-6 gives the whole variable domain KAGVTQTPRYLIKTRGQQVTLSCSPISGHRSVSWYQQTPGQGLQFLFEYFSETQRNKGNFPGRFSGRQFSNSRSEMNVSTLELGDSALYLCASSPGQGNSPLHFGNGTRLTVT.

The genes are TRBV28 and TRBJ1-5, with D possibly being TRBD1 (5 bases). CDR3 length equals 15 residues. The V and J ends lost 5 bases and 2 bases respectively, with 13 bases between them. The germline CDR1 and CDR2 sequences are MDHEN and SYDVKM. CDR3: CASSEGVRGNQPQHF. DNA of the CDR3: TGTGCCAGCAGTGAAGGGGTTCGGGGCAATCAGCCCCAGCATTTT.

J is TRBJ2-2 and V is TRBV11-3; D possibly corresponds to TRBD2 (5 bases). The CDR3 totals 13 residues. CDR1 is SGHNT, CDR2 YENEEA, per germline. Between the trimmed V and J ends, which lost 5 bases and 5 bases, there was a span of 9 bases. CDR3 coding DNA: TGTGCCAGCAGCCCAACTAGGACCGGGGAGCTGTTTTTT. It specifies CASSPTRTGELFF.

A single count supports this clone. The rearrangement links TRBV18 to TRBJ1-1, with D tentatively TRBD1 (5 bases). V lost 0 bases to trimming and J lost 4 bases, with 15 bases between them. The CDR3 runs 16 residues. CDR1 KGHSH and CDR2 LQKENI come from the germline V gene. CDR3 protein: CASSPPRGGAFTEAFF. The CDR3 DNA is TGTGCCAGCTCACCACCGAGGGGAGGGGCGTTCACTGAAGCTTTCTTT. The full variable domain, completed using reference TRBV18 and TRBJ1-1, is NAGVMQNPRHLVRRRGQEARLRCSPMKGHSHVYWYRQLPEEGLKFMVYLQKENIIDESGMPKERFSAEFPKEGPSILRIQQVVRGDSAAYFCASSPPRGGAFTEAFFGQGTRLTVV.

For this clone: Other DNA variants within this sample encode the same CDR3. The CDR3: CASSFGGSTDTQYF. The DNA for the CDR3 is TGTGCCAGCAGTTTCGGGGGGTCCACAGATACGCAGTATTTT. V usage is TRBV6-6 and J usage is TRBJ2-3; 7 nucleotides align to TRBD2. This CDR3 contains 14 residues. Germline V CDR1 and CDR2: MNHNY, SVGAGI (reference sequence). V lost 4 bases and J lost 2; bases outside the gene matches: 3.

This chain links TRBV7-2 with TRBJ2-7, with D maybe TRBD1 (5 bases). CDR3 length: 14 residues. The germline V gene has CDR1 SGHTA and CDR2 FQGNSA. Trimming removed 3 bases at V and 2 bases at J, with 11 bases between. CDR3 DNA sequence: TGTGCCAGCAGCTTCTCAGGGAAGGCCTACGAGCAGTACTTC. It codes for CASSFSGKAYEQYF.

This clone was observed once. The gene calls are TRBV5-1 and TRBJ1-6, with D perhaps TRBD1 (5 bases). The CDR3 extends over 13 amino acids. The germline CDR1 and CDR2 sequences are SGHRS and YFSETQ. Trimming pared 2 bases from V and 8 bases from J, leaving 8 bases between. CDR3 in amino acids: CASSLDSYSPLHF. For the CDR3, the DNA is TGCGCCAGCAGCTTAGACAGCTATTCACCCCTCCACTTT.

The chain joins TRBV27 to TRBJ2-7, with 10 bases lining up with TRBD2. With 5 bases clipped from V and 5 bases from J, the junction kept 12 bases outside the gene matches. The CDR3 consists of 16 residues. Germline CDR1 is MNHEY and CDR2 is SMNVEV (reference sequence). CDR3 nucleotides: TGTGCCAGCAGTCCCGGTGGGCTAGCGGGGGCAGACGAGCAGTACTTC. It is translated as CASSPGGLAGADEQYF.

The chain uses TRBV5-1 and TRBJ2-2; maybe TRBD1 (6 bases). Trimming took 4 bases from V and 4 from J, leaving 17 bases between them. The length of the CDR3 is 16 residues. The germline V gene has CDR1 SGHRS and CDR2 YFSETQ. The CDR3 sequence: CASSPGLGGTTGELFF. The DNA for the CDR3 is TGCGCCAGCAGCCCCGGCCTAGGGGGTACCACCGGGGAGCTGTTTTTT.

V gene TRBV10-3 combines with J gene TRBJ2-7; 7 positions agree with TRBD2. This CDR3 comprises 16 residues. Per the germline V gene, CDR1 is ENHRY and CDR2 is SYGVKD. Trimming at V came to 10 bases and at J to 0 bases, leaving 15 bases not matched to a gene. CDR3 in amino acids: CATIGWVRESSYEQYF. Here the CDR3 DNA reads TGTGCCACCATTGGGTGGGTGCGGGAGAGCTCCTACGAGCAGTACTTC.

This clone was picked up one time. The sample holds other DNA sequences that translate to the same CDR3. CDR3 nucleotides: TGTGCCAGCAGCTTAGGGACAGGGGGAGAGACCCAGTACTTC. Translating it yields CASSLGTGGETQYF. The V and J genes are TRBV7-9 and TRBJ2-5; 10 bases are a match to TRBD1. Germline values: CDR1 SEHNR, CDR2 FQNEAQ (reference sequence). V lost 1 base and J lost 4; bases outside the gene matches: 0. The CDR3 has 14 residues.

The genes are TRBV25-1 and TRBJ2-1; the match to TRBD2 covers 8 bases. The CDR3 length is 18 residues. Looked up from germline, CDR1 is MGHDK and CDR2 is SYGVNS. Germline trimming cut 3 bases from V and 0 bases from J; bases unmatched to any gene: 10. CDR3 protein: CASSEGLGEGFSYNEQFF. CDR3 sequence (DNA): TGTGCCAGCAGTGAGGGACTAGGGGAGGGCTTCTCCTACAATGAGCAGTTCTTC.

This clone was observed a single time. This chain uses TRBV6-5 with TRBJ2-7, with 11 bases identical to TRBD1. Germline-derived CDR1 and CDR2 are MNHEY and SVGAGI. The junction had 3 bases not matched to a gene; V was cut back by 2 bases and J by 3 bases. This CDR3 has 15 residues. The DNA for the CDR3 is TGTGCCAGCAGTTACCAGGGGACAGGGGGCTACGAGCAGTACTTC. Its translation is CASSYQGTGGYEQYF.

Comment on this clone: The sample has other DNA sequences that encode this CDR3 too. The chain is built from TRBV5-1 and TRBJ1-5; no clear D gene. Trimming pared 8 bases from V and 1 base from J, leaving 10 bases between. Germline CDR1 reads SGHRS; CDR2 reads YFSETQ. The CDR3 has 13 residues. CDR3 bases: TGCGCCAGTTCCCTGGGAAGCAATCAGCCCCAGCATTTT. Its protein is CASSLGSNQPQHF.

The chain employs TRBV21-1 and TRBJ2-4. TRBV21-1 counts as a pseudogene. The CDR3 runs 19 residues. The CDR3 region has the DNA TGTGCCAGCAGCAAATGTACCCAGGGAGTGGGTTTAGCCAAAAACATTCAGTACTTC. It codes for CASSKCTQGVGLAKNIQYF.

The chain links TRBV6-6 to TRBJ1-6; weak D call: TRBD1 (5 bases). Germline-derived CDR1 and CDR2 are MNHNY and SVGAGI (reference sequence). The V and J ends lost 5 bases and 7 bases respectively, with 12 bases between them. The CDR3 runs 14 residues. The CDR3: CASSGEGVNSPLHF. CDR3 DNA sequence: TGTGCCAGCAGTGGGGAAGGGGTAAATTCACCCCTCCACTTT.

V usage is TRBV6-1 and J usage is TRBJ1-5, with TRBD1 as a possible D gene (6 bases). The V gene lost 0 bases and the J gene lost 2 bases, with 23 bases spanning the gap. Germline assignment: CDR1 MNHNS and CDR2 SASEGT. The CDR3 is made up of 20 amino acids. The CDR3: CASSEAKTGGFWMGNQPQHF. The CDR3 coding sequence is TGTGCCAGCAGTGAAGCCAAGACAGGCGGCTTTTGGATGGGCAATCAGCCCCAGCATTTT.

The rearrangement uses TRBV29-1 and TRBJ1-2, with TRBD1 matching 7 bases. Germline CDR1 reads SQVTM; CDR2 reads ANQGSEA. J was trimmed by 4 bases and V by 7 bases; bases with no gene match: 6. The CDR3 covers 12 residues. This chain's CDR3 is CSAGGQSYGYTF. CDR3 sequence (DNA): TGCAGCGCCGGGGGACAGAGCTATGGCTACACCTTC.

This chain joins TRBV6-5 and TRBJ1-4; the D is unclear. The germline V gene has CDR1 MNHEY and CDR2 SVGAGI. The CDR3 is made up of 14 amino acids. V was clipped by 4 bases and J by 5 bases, with 11 bases between them. The CDR3 spells CASSSGRRNEKLFF. CDR3 DNA sequence: TGTGCCAGCAGTTCGGGCCGTAGAAATGAAAAACTGTTTTTT.